This TCR beta chain was recovered during a study of shared clonotypes between healthy human individuals. Study at large: The cohort had two women and a few men, ages 18 to 49.

Study-level points and caveats: Naive subsets usually exceeded memory subsets in estimated richness. Sampling included only blood; tissue repertoires likely differ. In contrast to clonotypes shared by all four donors, non-shared clonotypes had lower generation probabilities.

As for this clone: Its antigen is still unknown.

Germline loops: CDR1 SEHNR, CDR2 FQNEAQ (reference sequence). V dropped 3 bases and J dropped 0 bases, with 3 bases sitting between them. The CDR3 covers 12 residues. This table comes from immunoSEQ multiplex PCR, and its TCRdb copy is limited to in-frame clones, with some not included. The data contain roughly 380,000 clones, about 96% of them singletons. The sample taken for sequencing was memory CD8+ T cells sorted from blood. This sample's subset: CD45RO+ cells pooled with CCR7-negative TemRA cells. The genes are TRBV7-9 and TRBJ2-7; no clear D. The sequence was collected from a man aged 30-40 years in good health. The CDR3 sequence is CASSFDSYEQYF. For the CDR3, the DNA is TGTGCCAGCAGCTTTGACTCCTACGAGCAGTACTTC. The entire variable domain, with the rest obtained from reference TRBV7-9 and TRBJ2-7, is as follows: DTGVSQNPRHKITKRGQNVTFRCDPISEHNRLYWYRQTLGQGPEFLTYFQNEAQLEKSRLLSDRFSAERPKGSFSTLEIQRTEQGDSAMYLCASSFDSYEQYFGPGTRLTVT.